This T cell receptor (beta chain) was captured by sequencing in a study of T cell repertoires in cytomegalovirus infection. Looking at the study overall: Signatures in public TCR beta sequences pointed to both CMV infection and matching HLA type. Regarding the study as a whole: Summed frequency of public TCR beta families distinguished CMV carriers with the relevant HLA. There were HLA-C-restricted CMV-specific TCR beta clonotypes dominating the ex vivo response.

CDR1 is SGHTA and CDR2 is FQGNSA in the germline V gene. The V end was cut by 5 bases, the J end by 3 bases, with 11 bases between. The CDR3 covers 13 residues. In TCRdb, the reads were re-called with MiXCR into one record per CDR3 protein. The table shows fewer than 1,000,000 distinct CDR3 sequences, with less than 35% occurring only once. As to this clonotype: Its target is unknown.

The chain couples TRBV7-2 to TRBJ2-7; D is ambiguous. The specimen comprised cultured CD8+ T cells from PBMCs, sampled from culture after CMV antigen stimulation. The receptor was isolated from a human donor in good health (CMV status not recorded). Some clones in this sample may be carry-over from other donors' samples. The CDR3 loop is CASSRLGIYEQYF. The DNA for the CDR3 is TGTGCCAGCAGCCGCCTGGGGATCTACGAGCAGTACTTC.